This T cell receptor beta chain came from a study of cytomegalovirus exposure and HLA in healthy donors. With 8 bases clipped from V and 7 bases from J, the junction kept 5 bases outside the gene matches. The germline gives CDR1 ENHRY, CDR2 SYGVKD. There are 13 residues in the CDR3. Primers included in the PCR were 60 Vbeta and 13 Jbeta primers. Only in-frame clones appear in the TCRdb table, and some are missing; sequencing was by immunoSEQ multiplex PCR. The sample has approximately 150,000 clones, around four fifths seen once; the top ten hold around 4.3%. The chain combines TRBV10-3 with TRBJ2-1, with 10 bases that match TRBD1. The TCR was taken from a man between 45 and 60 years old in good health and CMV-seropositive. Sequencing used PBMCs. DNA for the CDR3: TGTGCCATCGGGACAGGGGCGTGGAATGAGCAGTTCTTC. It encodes CAIGTGAWNEQFF.